This T cell receptor beta chain is from a study of cytomegalovirus exposure and HLA in healthy donors. Study-level background: In an earlier analysis, 117 million unique TCR beta sequences were found from some 200 million T cells. Study findings and constraints: Sequence variants that were highly shared formed a cluster that was likely a sequencing artifact. The authors later found HLA-associated TCR beta chains more clonally expanded than equally common others.

CDR1 and CDR2 from the germline V gene are SGHRS and YFSETQ. The V gene lost 4 bases and the J gene lost 1 base, with 8 bases spanning the gap. The CDR3 length is 13 residues. To note about this clone: The antigen is not known.

60 Vbeta and 13 Jbeta primers were used in PCR. TCRdb keeps only in-frame clones here, not all; method: immunoSEQ multiplex PCR. The sample gives about 200,000 clones, more than 60% of which show up once; less than 2.5% is in the top ten. Sequencing was done on a sample of PBMCs. The clonotype was recovered from a woman under 40 in good health and CMV-seropositive. The chain employs TRBV5-1 and TRBJ2-5; D is unresolved. This chain's CDR3 is CASSPNSQETQYF. For the CDR3, the DNA is TGCGCCAGCAGCCCGAACTCCCAAGAGACCCAGTACTTC.